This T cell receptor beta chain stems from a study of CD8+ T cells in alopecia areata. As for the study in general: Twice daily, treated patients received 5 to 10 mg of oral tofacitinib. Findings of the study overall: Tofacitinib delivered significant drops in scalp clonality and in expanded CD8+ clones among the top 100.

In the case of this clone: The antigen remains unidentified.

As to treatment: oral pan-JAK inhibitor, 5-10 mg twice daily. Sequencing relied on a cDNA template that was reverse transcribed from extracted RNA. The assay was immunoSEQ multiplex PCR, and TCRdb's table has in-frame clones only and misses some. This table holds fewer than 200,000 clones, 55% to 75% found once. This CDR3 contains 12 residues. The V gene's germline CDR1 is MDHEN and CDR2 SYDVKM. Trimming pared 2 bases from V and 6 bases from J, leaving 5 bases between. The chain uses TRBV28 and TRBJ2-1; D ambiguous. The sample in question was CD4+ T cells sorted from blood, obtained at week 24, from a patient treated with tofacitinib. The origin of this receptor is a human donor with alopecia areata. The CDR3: CASSLSVNEQFF. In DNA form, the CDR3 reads TGTGCCAGCAGTTTAAGCGTCAATGAGCAGTTCTTC.